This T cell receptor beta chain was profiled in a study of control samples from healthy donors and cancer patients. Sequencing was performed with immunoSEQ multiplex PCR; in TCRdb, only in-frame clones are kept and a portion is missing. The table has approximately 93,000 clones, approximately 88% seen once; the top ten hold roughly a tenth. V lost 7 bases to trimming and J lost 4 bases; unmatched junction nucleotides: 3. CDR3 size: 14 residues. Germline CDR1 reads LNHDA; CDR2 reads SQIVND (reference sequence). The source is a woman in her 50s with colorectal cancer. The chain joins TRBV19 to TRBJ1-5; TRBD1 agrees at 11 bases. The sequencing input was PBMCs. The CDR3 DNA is TGTGCCAGTACAGGGACAGGGGGAAATCAGCCCCAGCATTTT. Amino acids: CASTGTGGNQPQHF. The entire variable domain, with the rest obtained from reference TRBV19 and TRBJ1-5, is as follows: DGGITQSPKYLFRKEGQNVTLSCEQNLNHDAMYWYRQDPGQGLRLIYYSQIVNDFQKGDIAEGYSVSREKKESFPLTVTSAQKNPTAFYLCASTGTGGNQPQHFGDGTRLSIL.